There are a few counts of the clone carrying this T cell receptor beta chain. The antigen remains unidentified. This CDR3 contains 14 residues. Germline values: CDR1 SGHRS, CDR2 YFSETQ. The ends were cut back, 6 bases at V and 2 bases at J, with 12 bases in the middle. The data belong to a study of blood T cells in healthy people across ages. General study results and limits: PBMCs that were unsorted prevented a conclusive naive versus antigen-experienced comparison.

The second PCR ran 7 to 11 cycles with a sample-barcoded 5' primer and J-beta primers. TCRdb re-called the 5' RACE reads with MiXCR, one entry per CDR3 protein. The table lists about 1.8 million distinct CDR3 sequences, around 50% of them singletons. The sequencing sample was made of blood. This sequence joins TRBV5-1 and TRBJ2-1; TRBD1 might be the D (6 bases). This TCR came from a middle-aged woman in good health. The CDR3 reads CASKGTTTYNEQFF. As DNA, the CDR3 is TGCGCCAGCAAGGGGACAACTACCTACAATGAGCAGTTCTTC.